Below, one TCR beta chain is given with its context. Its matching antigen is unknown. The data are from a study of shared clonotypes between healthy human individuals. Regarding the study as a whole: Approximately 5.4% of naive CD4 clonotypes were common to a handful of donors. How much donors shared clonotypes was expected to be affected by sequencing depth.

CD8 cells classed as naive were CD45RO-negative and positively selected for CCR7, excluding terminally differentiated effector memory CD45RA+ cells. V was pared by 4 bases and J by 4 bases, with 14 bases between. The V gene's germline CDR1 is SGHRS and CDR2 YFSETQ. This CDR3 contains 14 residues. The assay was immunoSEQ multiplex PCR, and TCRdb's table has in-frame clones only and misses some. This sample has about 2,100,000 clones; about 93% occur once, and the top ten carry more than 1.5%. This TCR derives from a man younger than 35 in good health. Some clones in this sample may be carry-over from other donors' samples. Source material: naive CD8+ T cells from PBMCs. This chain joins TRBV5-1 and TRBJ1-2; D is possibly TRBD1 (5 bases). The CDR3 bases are TGCGCCAGCAGCAGGACGACAGACACCTATGGCTACACCTTC. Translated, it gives CASSRTTDTYGYTF.